The 19 T cell receptor beta chains listed next were all sequenced from one sample in a study of blood T cell repertoires in COVID-19 (dated by TCRdb to between 2020 and 2021). The library was generated by the immunoSEQ multiplex PCR assay. What TCRdb holds here is the immuneACCESS table cut down to in-frame rearrangements. Part of the clones is not present; checked against another copy, under half of the missing clones reflect an unresolved V gene, and the others are unexplained. This sample lists approximately 210,000 clones; about 88% were detected once. Roughly 5% of the sample goes to the ten largest clones. The sample taken for sequencing was peripheral blood. Receptor source: a woman aged 40 to 49 with acute or convalescent COVID-19.

This clone was seen a single time. V and J are TRBV12-3 or TRBV12-4 and TRBJ1-2; 7 bases are shared with TRBD1. The V and J ends lost 6 bases and 12 bases, in that order; junction bases with no gene match: 13. The CDR3 covers 13 residues. CDR3 protein: CASRPTEGAGNTF. The CDR3 bases are TGTGCCAGCAGACCAACGGAGGGGGCGGGAAACACCTTC.

The chain has TRBV7-8 and TRBJ1-3; 7 nucleotides line up with TRBD1. Trimming removed 1 base from V and 7 bases from J; junction bases left unmatched: 10. There are 16 residues in the CDR3. Germline loops: CDR1 SGHVS, CDR2 FQNEAQ. As DNA, the CDR3 is TGTGCCAGCAGCTTAGAGACAGGGCGAGGTGGTAACACCATATATTTT. Amino acid sequence: CASSLETGRGGNTIYF.

This clone showed up just once. The chain couples TRBV2 to TRBJ2-3, with D perhaps matching TRBD2 (6 bases). This CDR3 is built from 16 residues. Trimming left V 2 bases short and J 3 bases short, with 15 bases between. The germline gives CDR1 SNHLY, CDR2 FYNNEI. This chain's CDR3 is CASSELSQSGTDTQYF. The DNA for the CDR3 is TGTGCCAGCAGTGAACTTTCTCAAAGCGGGACAGATACGCAGTATTTT.

A single count supports this clone. The chain recombines TRBV6-4 with TRBJ2-5; tentatively, D is TRBD1 (6 bases). The CDR3 is made up of 14 amino acids. The V gene's germline CDR1 is MRHNA and CDR2 SNTAGT. Trimming took off 3 bases at V and 2 bases at J, with 10 bases between the two ends. The CDR3 sequence is CASSEQGRQETQYF. For the CDR3, the DNA is TGTGCCAGCAGTGAACAGGGTCGGCAAGAGACCCAGTACTTC.

The count of this clone is one. This chain joins TRBV30 and TRBJ2-5, with TRBD2 identical over 12 bases. The length of the CDR3 is 17 residues. V was pared by 1 base and J by 7 bases, with 13 bases of the junction left unmatched. Germline CDR1 is GTSNPN and CDR2 is SVGIG (reference sequence). CDR3 residues: CAWSEPSSGGAGGTQYF. The DNA of the CDR3 is TGTGCCTGGAGTGAGCCCTCTAGCGGGGGGGCCGGTGGGACCCAGTACTTC.

In this sample, this clone turned up a few times. The CDR3 sequence: CASSLPGADNSPLHF. As DNA, the CDR3 is TGTGCCAGTAGTCTCCCAGGGGCAGATAATTCACCCCTCCACTTT. The V call is TRBV19, the J call TRBJ1-6; D is perhaps TRBD1 (6 bases). The CDR3 sequence is 15 residues long. The V and J ends lost 5 bases and 5 bases respectively, with 13 bases between them. CDR1 and CDR2 from the germline V gene are LNHDA and SQIVND (reference sequence). Full variable domain (remainder filled in from reference TRBV19 and TRBJ1-6): DGGITQSPKYLFRKEGQNVTLSCEQNLNHDAMYWYRQDPGQGLRLIYYSQIVNDFQKGDIAEGYSVSREKKESFPLTVTSAQKNPTAFYLCASSLPGADNSPLHFGNGTRLTVT.

V usage is TRBV12-5 and J usage is TRBJ1-2; a possible D gene is TRBD1 (5 bases). The length of the CDR3 is 14 residues. The ends were cut back, 7 bases at V and 5 bases at J, with 17 bases in the middle. The germline CDR1 and CDR2 sequences are LGHNT and FRNRAP. CDR3 in amino acids: CASARRGGGYGYTF. Here the CDR3 DNA reads TGTGCTAGTGCGAGACGAGGTGGGGGGTATGGCTACACCTTC.

This chain links TRBV3-1 (or the pseudogene TRBV3-2) with TRBJ2-2; no definite D call. The CDR3 consists of 16 residues. Germline CDR1 is LGHDT and CDR2 is YNNKEL (reference sequence). V lost 2 bases and J lost 4, with 14 bases in between. The CDR3 loop reads CASSQSEPDRTGELFF. In DNA form, the CDR3 reads TGTGCCAGCAGCCAATCTGAGCCCGATCGCACCGGGGAGCTGTTTTTT.

The chain carries TRBV9 and TRBJ1-1, with TRBD1 identical over 8 bases. The CDR3 contains 15 residues. V trimming: 4 bases; J trimming: 1 base; junction bases outside the gene matches: 6. Germline CDR1 SGDLS, CDR2 YYNGEE. CDR3 sequence reads: CASSPPGTGNTEAFF. CDR3 DNA: TGTGCCAGCAGCCCCCCTGGGACAGGGAACACTGAAGCTTTCTTT.

This clone was counted a few times. The rearrangement joins TRBV5-6 to TRBJ1-2; 10 bases align to TRBD1. Germline V lookup: CDR1 SGHDT, CDR2 YYEEEE. The CDR3 sequence is 14 residues long. Germline trimming cut 4 bases from V and 4 bases from J; bases unmatched to any gene: 4. CDR3 loop: CASSRGTGAYGYTF. In DNA form, the CDR3 reads TGTGCCAGCAGCAGGGGGACAGGGGCCTATGGCTACACCTTC. Full variable domain (remainder filled in from reference TRBV5-6 and TRBJ1-2): DAGVTQSPTHLIKTRGQQVTLRCSPKSGHDTVSWYQQALGQGPQFIFQYYEEEERQRGNFPDRFSGHQFPNYSSELNVNALLLGDSALYLCASSRGTGAYGYTFGSGTRLTVV.

V usage is TRBV9 and J usage is TRBJ2-5; 7 positions match TRBD2. This CDR3 spans 17 amino acids. Germline CDR1 SGDLS, CDR2 YYNGEE. V lost 0 bases and J lost 0; bases outside the gene matches: 8. The CDR3 sequence is CASSVDGGGVYQETQYF. The CDR3, as DNA: TGTGCCAGCAGCGTAGATGGCGGGGGTGTCTACCAAGAGACCCAGTACTTC.

The rearrangement links TRBV7-8 to TRBJ2-1, with D maybe TRBD2 (5 bases). Germline V gene data show CDR1 as SGHVS and CDR2 as FQNEAQ. There are 14 residues in the CDR3. V dropped 4 bases and J dropped 7 bases, with 14 bases sitting between them. CDR3 in amino acids: CASSSGELGNEQFF. The CDR3 DNA reads as TGTGCCAGCAGCTCCGGGGAGCTAGGGAATGAGCAGTTCTTC.

The chain employs TRBV18 and TRBJ2-7; 8 bases are shared with TRBD2. CDR1 is KGHSH, CDR2 LQKENI, per germline. CDR3 length: 14 residues. The trim removed 3 bases at V and 0 bases at J, leaving 1 base unmatched. The CDR3 is CASSPSGASYEQYV. CDR3 nucleotide sequence: TGTGCCAGCTCACCTAGCGGGGCCTCCTACGAGCAGTACGTC.

The chain joins TRBV6-5 to TRBJ2-7, with 8 bases lining up with TRBD1. V lost 6 bases to trimming and J lost 9 bases; unmatched junction nucleotides: 7. Germline V gene lookup returns CDR1 MNHEY and CDR2 SVGAGI. The CDR3 loop spans 12 amino acids. CDR3 nucleotide sequence: TGTGCCAGCAGGGACAGGGTGGATGGGCAGTACGTC. Translation: CASRDRVDGQYV.

The rearrangement joins TRBV2 to TRBJ2-2; the D gene is possibly TRBD2 (6 bases). In germline, CDR1 is SNHLY, CDR2 FYNNEI. The CDR3 loop spans 20 amino acids. Trimming pared 6 bases from V and 4 bases from J, leaving 30 bases between. CDR3 coding DNA: TGTGCCAGCAGCGCCCGCCCGTTCCGGGACTCACTGACCGGCACCGGGGAGCTGTTTTTT. This sequence encodes CASSARPFRDSLTGTGELFF.

This clone occurred once. The V call is TRBV19, the J call TRBJ2-1, with 9 bases that match TRBD1. The CDR3 sequence is 16 residues long. From germline, CDR1 is LNHDA and CDR2 SQIVND (reference sequence). V shed 2 bases, J shed 8 bases, and the junction held 10 bases outside the gene matches. Here the CDR3 DNA reads TGTGCCAGTAGTATATTTATGGGACAGGGAAGCTATGAGCAGTTCTTC. Its protein product is CASSIFMGQGSYEQFF. The complete variable domain, with remaining parts taken from reference TRBV19 and TRBJ2-1, reads DGGITQSPKYLFRKEGQNVTLSCEQNLNHDAMYWYRQDPGQGLRLIYYSQIVNDFQKGDIAEGYSVSREKKESFPLTVTSAQKNPTAFYLCASSIFMGQGSYEQFFGPGTRLTVL.

The chain uses TRBV12-3 or TRBV12-4 and TRBJ2-3; D perhaps matches TRBD1 (5 bases). The CDR3 runs 11 residues. The V and J ends lost 6 bases and 7 bases respectively, with 8 bases between them. The CDR3 sequence: CASRRTHTQYF. The CDR3 DNA follows: TGTGCCAGCAGGAGGACACATACGCAGTATTTT.

This sequence joins TRBV4-2 and TRBJ1-4; a possible D gene is TRBD1 (6 bases). Per germline, CDR1 LGHNA and CDR2 YNFKEQ. CDR3 length equals 18 residues. Trimming pared 4 bases from V and 4 bases from J, leaving 22 bases between. The CDR3 bases are TGTGCCAGCAGCCCCCTGGTTCAAACTAAAGGGGGTAATGAAAAACTGTTTTTT. The encoded protein is CASSPLVQTKGGNEKLFF.

The CDR3 coding sequence is TGTGCCAGCAGCCAGCAACCAGGCTCTGGAAACACCATATATTTT. As protein: CASSQQPGSGNTIYF. This chain uses TRBV3-1 (or the pseudogene TRBV3-2) with TRBJ1-3; unclear D gene. The CDR3 contains 15 residues. CDR1 and CDR2 from the germline V gene are LGHDT and YNNKEL (reference sequence). V lost 3 bases to trimming and J lost 0 bases, with 9 bases between them.